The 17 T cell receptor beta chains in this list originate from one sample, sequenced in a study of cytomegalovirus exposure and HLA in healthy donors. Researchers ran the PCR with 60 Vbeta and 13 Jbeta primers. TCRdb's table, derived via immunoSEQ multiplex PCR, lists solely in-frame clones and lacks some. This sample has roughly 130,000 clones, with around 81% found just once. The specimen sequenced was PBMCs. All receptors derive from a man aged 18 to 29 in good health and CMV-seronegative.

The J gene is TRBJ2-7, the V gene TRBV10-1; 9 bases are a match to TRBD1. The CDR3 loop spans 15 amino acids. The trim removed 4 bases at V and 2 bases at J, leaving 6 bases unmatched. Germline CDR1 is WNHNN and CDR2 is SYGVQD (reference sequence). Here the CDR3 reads CASSGPGTGTYEQYF. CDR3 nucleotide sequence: TGCGCCAGCAGTGGCCCCGGGACAGGGACCTACGAGCAGTACTTC.

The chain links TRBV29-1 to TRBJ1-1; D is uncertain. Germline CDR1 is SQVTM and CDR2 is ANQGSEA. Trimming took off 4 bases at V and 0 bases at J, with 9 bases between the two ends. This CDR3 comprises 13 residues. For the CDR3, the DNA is TGCAGCGTTGTTCGCAGGATGAACACTGAAGCTTTCTTT. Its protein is CSVVRRMNTEAFF.

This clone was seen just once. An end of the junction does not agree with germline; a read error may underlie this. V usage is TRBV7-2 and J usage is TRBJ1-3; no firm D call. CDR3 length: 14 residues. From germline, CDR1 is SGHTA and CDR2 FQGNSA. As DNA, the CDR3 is TGTGCCAGCAACTTACCAGTCTCTGGAAACACCATATATTTT. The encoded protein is CASNLPVSGNTIYF.

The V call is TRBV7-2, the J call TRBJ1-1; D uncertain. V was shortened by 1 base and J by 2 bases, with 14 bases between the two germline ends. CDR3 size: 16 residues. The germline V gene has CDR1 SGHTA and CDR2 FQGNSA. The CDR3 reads CASSLVGGQINTEAFF. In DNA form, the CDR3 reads TGTGCCAGCAGCTTAGTTGGAGGTCAGATAAACACTGAAGCTTTCTTT.

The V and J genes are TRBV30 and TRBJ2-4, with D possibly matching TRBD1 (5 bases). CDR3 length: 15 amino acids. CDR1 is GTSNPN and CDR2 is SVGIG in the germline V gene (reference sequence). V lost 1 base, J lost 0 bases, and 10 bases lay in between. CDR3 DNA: TGTGCCTGGAGTGACAGGTCTTTAGCCAAAAACATTCAGTACTTC. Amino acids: CAWSDRSLAKNIQYF.

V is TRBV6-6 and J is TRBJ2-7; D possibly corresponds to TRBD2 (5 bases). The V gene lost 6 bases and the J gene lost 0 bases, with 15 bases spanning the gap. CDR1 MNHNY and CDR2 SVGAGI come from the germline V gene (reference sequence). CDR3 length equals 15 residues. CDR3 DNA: TGTGCCAGCAGGACCACAGTGGGGAGCTCCTACGAGCAGTACTTC. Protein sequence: CASRTTVGSSYEQYF.

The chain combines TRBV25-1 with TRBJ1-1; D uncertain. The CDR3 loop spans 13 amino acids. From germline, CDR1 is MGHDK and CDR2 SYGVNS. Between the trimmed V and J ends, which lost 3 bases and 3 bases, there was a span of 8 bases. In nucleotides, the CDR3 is TGTGCCAGCAGTGACTTGGCGGACACTGAAGCTTTCTTT. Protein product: CASSDLADTEAFF.

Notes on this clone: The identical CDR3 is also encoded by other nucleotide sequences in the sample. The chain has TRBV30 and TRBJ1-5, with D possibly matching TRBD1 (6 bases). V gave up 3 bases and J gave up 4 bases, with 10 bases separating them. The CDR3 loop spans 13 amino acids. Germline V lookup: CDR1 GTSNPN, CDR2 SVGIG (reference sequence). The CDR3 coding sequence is TGTGCCTGGAGGGGGGGGGCTAATCAGCCCCAGCATTTT. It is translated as CAWRGGANQPQHF.

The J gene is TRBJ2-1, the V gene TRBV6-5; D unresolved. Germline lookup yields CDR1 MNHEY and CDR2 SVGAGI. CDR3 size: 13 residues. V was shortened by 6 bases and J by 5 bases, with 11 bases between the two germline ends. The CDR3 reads CASSMTGHNEQFF. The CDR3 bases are TGTGCCAGCAGCATGACTGGTCACAATGAGCAGTTCTTC.

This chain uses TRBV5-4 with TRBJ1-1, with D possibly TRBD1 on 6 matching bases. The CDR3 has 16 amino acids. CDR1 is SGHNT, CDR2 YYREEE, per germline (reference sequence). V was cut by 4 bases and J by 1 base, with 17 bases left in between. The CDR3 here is CASSPPGVLKNTEAFF. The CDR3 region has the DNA TGTGCCAGCAGCCCCCCAGGGGTTCTGAAGAACACTGAAGCTTTCTTT.

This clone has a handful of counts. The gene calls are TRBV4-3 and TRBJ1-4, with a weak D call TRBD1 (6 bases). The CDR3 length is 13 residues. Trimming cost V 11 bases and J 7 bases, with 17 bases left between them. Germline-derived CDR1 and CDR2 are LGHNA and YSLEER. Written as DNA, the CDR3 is TGCGCCCCCGGGGGGGGACAAGGTGAAAAACTGTTTTTT. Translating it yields CAPGGGQGEKLFF.

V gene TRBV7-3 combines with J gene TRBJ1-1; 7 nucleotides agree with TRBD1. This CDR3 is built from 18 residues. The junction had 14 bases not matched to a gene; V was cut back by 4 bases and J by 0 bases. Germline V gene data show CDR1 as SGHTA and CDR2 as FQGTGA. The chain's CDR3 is CASSSNIRGWGMNTEAFF. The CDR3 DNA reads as TGTGCCAGCAGCTCAAACATCAGGGGGTGGGGTATGAACACTGAAGCTTTCTTT.

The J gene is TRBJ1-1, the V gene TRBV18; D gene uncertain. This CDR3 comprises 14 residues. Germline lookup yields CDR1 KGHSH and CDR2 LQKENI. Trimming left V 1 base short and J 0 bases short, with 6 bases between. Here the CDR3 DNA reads TGTGCCAGCTCACCACGGCAGATGAACACTGAAGCTTTCTTT. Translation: CASSPRQMNTEAFF.

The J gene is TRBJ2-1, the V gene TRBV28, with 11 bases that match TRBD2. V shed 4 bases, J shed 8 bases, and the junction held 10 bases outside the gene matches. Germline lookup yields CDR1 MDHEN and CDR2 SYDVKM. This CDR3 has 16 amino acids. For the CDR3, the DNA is TGTGCCAGCAGTTCCCCTAGCGGGGGGATAGTCCATGAGCAGTTCTTC. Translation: CASSSPSGGIVHEQFF.

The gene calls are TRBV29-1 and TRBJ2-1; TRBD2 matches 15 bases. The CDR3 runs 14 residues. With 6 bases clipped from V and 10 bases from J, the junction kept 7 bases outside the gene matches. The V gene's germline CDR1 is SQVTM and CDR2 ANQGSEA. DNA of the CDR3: TGCAGCGTCTGGACTAGCGGGGGGGTCAGAGAGCAGTTCTTC. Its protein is CSVWTSGGVREQFF.

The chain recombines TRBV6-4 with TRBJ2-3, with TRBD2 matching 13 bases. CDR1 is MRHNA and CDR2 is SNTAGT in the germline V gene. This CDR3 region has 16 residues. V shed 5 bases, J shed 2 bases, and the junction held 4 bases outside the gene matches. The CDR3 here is CASSPTSGGATDTQYF. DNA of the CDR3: TGTGCCAGCAGTCCTACTAGCGGGGGGGCCACAGATACGCAGTATTTT.

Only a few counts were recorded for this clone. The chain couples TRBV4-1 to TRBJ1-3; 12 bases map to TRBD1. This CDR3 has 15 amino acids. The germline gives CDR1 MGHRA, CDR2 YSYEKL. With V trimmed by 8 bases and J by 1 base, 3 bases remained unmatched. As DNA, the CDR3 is TGCGCCAGCGGGACAGGGGGCCTATCTGGAAACACCATATATTTT. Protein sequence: CASGTGGLSGNTIYF.